Given below is one TCR beta chain in context. Antigen specificity is unknown. This CDR3 is also generated by other DNA sequences in the sample. Deep was the level used in running the assay. Using immunoSEQ multiplex PCR, the repertoire was profiled, and TCRdb retains in-frame clones only, with some absent. There are 550,000 to 600,000 clones in the sample; roughly four fifths occur only once, and around 12% lies in the top ten. Trimming took off 3 bases at V and 1 base at J, with 11 bases between the two ends. The CDR3 contains 15 residues. The germline CDR1 and CDR2 sequences are SGHRS and YFSETQ. The sample comes from a study of shared clonotypes between healthy human individuals. Study-wide points: Having only a few donors restricted how much genetic and exposure-history diversity was captured. An anticipated effect of sequencing depth on clonotype sharing among donors was recognized.

The clonotype originates from a woman aged 35 to 49 in good health. Some clones in this sample may be carry-over from other donors' samples. The chain employs TRBV5-1 and TRBJ1-3, with a weak D call TRBD1 (5 bases). The sequenced material came from PBMCs. CDR3 amino acids: CASSSSGGSGNTIYF. The DNA of the CDR3 is TGCGCCAGCAGCTCGAGCGGGGGGTCTGGAAACACCATATATTTT.